The 22 T cell receptor beta chains reported below all come from one sample, sequenced in a study of blood T cell repertoires in COVID-19. Measured with immunoSEQ multiplex PCR; TCRdb has only the in-frame clones, and not every one. Altogether under 250,000 clones are present, about nine tenths being singletons, with the ten largest covering 4% to 5.5%. The sample taken for sequencing was peripheral blood. These TCRs come from a woman aged 40 to 50 with acute or convalescent COVID-19.

The CDR3 nucleotides are TGTGCCAGTAGTATCGGCTGGGGCGGCGATGAGCAGTTCTTC. Amino acids: CASSIGWGGDEQFF. J is TRBJ2-1 and V is TRBV19, with D perhaps TRBD1 (5 bases). Per the germline V gene, CDR1 is LNHDA and CDR2 is SQIVND (reference sequence). The CDR3 is 14 amino acids. V was clipped by 3 bases and J by 8 bases, with 14 bases between them.

The V call is TRBV27, the J call TRBJ2-3; 10 positions match TRBD2. The CDR3 covers 15 residues. Germline CDR1 MNHEY, CDR2 SMNVEV (reference sequence). V dropped 4 bases and J dropped 1; count of bases not matched to a gene: 2. CDR3 DNA: TGTGCCAGCAGTTATGGACTAGCGGGCACAGATACGCAGTATTTT. Protein product: CASSYGLAGTDTQYF.

J is TRBJ2-3 and V is TRBV24-1; weak D call: TRBD2 (6 bases). CDR1 and CDR2 from the germline V gene are KGHDR and SFDVKD. Trimming left V 9 bases short and J 1 base short, with 10 bases between. The CDR3 runs 13 residues. The CDR3 region has the DNA TGTGCCACCTCCGGGGGTGGCACAGATACGCAGTATTTT. Amino acids: CATSGGGTDTQYF.

The chain carries TRBV6-2 or TRBV6-3 and TRBJ1-1, with 8 bases that match TRBD1. In germline, CDR1 is MNHEY, CDR2 SVGEGT. The CDR3 is 16 amino acids. J gave up 5 bases and V 5 bases, and 13 bases lay outside the gene matches. The CDR3 DNA follows: TGTGCCAGCAGTCCCTCTCTTAGCAGGGGGCGGACTGAAGCTTTCTTT. Translating gives CASSPSLSRGRTEAFF.

A single count supports this clone. The gene calls are TRBV5-1 and TRBJ1-1, with TRBD1 matching 11 bases. Germline V CDR1 and CDR2: SGHRS, YFSETQ. Losses at the gene ends were 3 bases for V and 1 base for J; bases not matched to a gene: 8. The CDR3 totals 17 residues. The CDR3 sequence: CASSSWTGGAGNTEAFF. The DNA of the CDR3 is TGCGCCAGCAGCTCCTGGACAGGGGGCGCAGGGAACACTGAAGCTTTCTTT.

J is TRBJ2-3 and V is TRBV7-2; tentatively, D is TRBD2 (5 bases). The CDR3 spans 13 residues. Germline CDR1 is SGHTA and CDR2 is FQGNSA. V was shortened by 5 bases and J by 4 bases, with 10 bases between the two germline ends. The CDR3 loop is CASSPGRADTQYF. CDR3 coding DNA: TGTGCCAGCAGCCCCGGGCGGGCAGATACGCAGTATTTT.

The chain recombines TRBV6-2 or TRBV6-3 with TRBJ2-2; no clear D. The germline CDR1 and CDR2 sequences are MNHEY and SVGEGT. V was shortened by 5 bases and J by 7 bases, with 5 bases between the two germline ends. The CDR3 contains 11 residues. As DNA, the CDR3 is TGTGCCAGCAGTCGACACGGGGAGCTGTTTTTT. It codes for CASSRHGELFF.

This chain joins TRBV6-5 and TRBJ1-1, with D hard to call. Germline CDR1 reads MNHEY; CDR2 reads SVGAGI. Trimming cost V 3 bases and J 4 bases, with 9 bases left between them. The CDR3 sequence is 13 residues long. The CDR3 is CASSYNTVTEAFF. CDR3 sequence (DNA): TGTGCCAGCAGTTATAACACAGTCACTGAAGCTTTCTTT.

The rearrangement joins TRBV6-1 to TRBJ2-7; no clear D. Germline assignment: CDR1 MNHNS and CDR2 SASEGT. The V end was cut by 0 bases, the J end by 0 bases, with 3 bases between. The CDR3 sequence is 13 residues long. Written as DNA, the CDR3 is TGTGCCAGCAGTGAAGCGAGCTCCTACGAGCAGTACGTC. Its translation: CASSEASSYEQYV.

The chain joins TRBV3-1 (or the pseudogene TRBV3-2) to TRBJ2-2, with 12 bases aligning to TRBD2. Per the germline V gene, CDR1 is LGHDT and CDR2 is YNNKEL (reference sequence). This CDR3 region has 16 residues. V shed 6 bases, J shed 8 bases, and the junction held 10 bases outside the gene matches. DNA for the CDR3: TGTGCCAGCAGATATCCTAGCGGGGGGGCCTCTGGGGAGCTGTTTTTT. It yields the protein CASRYPSGGASGELFF.

This clone occurred once. The chain combines TRBV10-1 with TRBJ2-7, with 10 bases identical to TRBD1. From germline, CDR1 is WNHNN and CDR2 SYGVQD (reference sequence). With V trimmed by 4 bases and J by 6 bases, 6 bases remained unmatched. CDR3 size: 14 residues. The CDR3 region is CASSVWTGGAEQYV. The DNA of the CDR3 is TGCGCCAGCAGTGTATGGACAGGGGGTGCCGAGCAGTACGTC.

This clone was found once. The chain links TRBV4-1 to TRBJ1-3; TRBD1 is a possible D gene (5 bases). Germline loops: CDR1 MGHRA, CDR2 YSYEKL. Trimming pared 1 base from V and 2 bases from J, leaving 6 bases between. The CDR3 extends over 14 amino acids. CDR3 amino acids: CASSQGQTGNTIYF. The DNA of the CDR3 is TGCGCCAGCAGCCAAGGACAGACTGGAAACACCATATATTTT.

The rearrangement uses TRBV11-2 and TRBJ1-3, with no clear D. CDR3 length equals 17 residues. From germline, CDR1 is SGHAT and CDR2 FQNNGV. The germline V and J ends were trimmed by 5 bases and 0 bases, with 17 bases remaining between them. CDR3 protein: CASSTLKTESSGNTIYF. The CDR3 DNA follows: TGTGCCAGCAGCACTCTTAAAACTGAGAGCTCTGGAAACACCATATATTTT.

The rearrangement links TRBV2 to TRBJ1-1, with TRBD1 identical over 10 bases. The V and J ends lost 6 bases and 5 bases, in that order; junction bases with no gene match: 9. CDR1 SNHLY and CDR2 FYNNEI come from the germline V gene. The CDR3 extends over 15 amino acids. CDR3 sequence: CASSQRQGADTEAFF. The DNA of the CDR3 is TGTGCCAGCAGCCAAAGACAGGGGGCGGATACTGAAGCTTTCTTT.

The J gene is TRBJ1-2, the V gene TRBV6-5; tentative D call: TRBD1 (6 bases). The CDR3 covers 14 residues. CDR1 is MNHEY, CDR2 SVGAGI, per germline. Deletions cut 0 bases from V and 6 bases from J, with 11 bases between. CDR3: CASSYSRQADGYTF. The DNA for the CDR3 is TGTGCCAGCAGTTACTCCCGACAGGCAGATGGCTACACCTTC.

This clone was observed once. This chain uses TRBV14 with TRBJ2-3, with no clear D. The V gene lost 4 bases and the J gene lost 6 bases, with 14 bases spanning the gap. The CDR3 length is 14 residues. Germline V lookup: CDR1 SGHDN, CDR2 FVKESK. The CDR3 region is CASSPSDVLDTQYF. In DNA form, the CDR3 reads TGTGCCAGCAGCCCAAGCGACGTTCTGGATACGCAGTATTTT.

CDR3 bases: TGTGCCAGCAGTTACGGTGGGGGACAGGACCTTTATGGCTACACCTTC. Translating gives CASSYGGGQDLYGYTF. The chain is built from TRBV6-2 or TRBV6-3 and TRBJ1-2, with 8 bases identical to TRBD1. From germline, CDR1 is MNHEY and CDR2 SVGEGT. The CDR3 covers 16 residues. J lost 5 bases, V lost 2 bases, and 10 bases had no gene match.

The chain uses TRBV7-2 and TRBJ2-1; 10 positions agree with TRBD1. Germline V gene data show CDR1 as SGHTA and CDR2 as FQGNSA. The trim removed 4 bases at V and 6 bases at J, leaving 3 bases unmatched. The length of the CDR3 is 14 residues. The CDR3, as DNA: TGTGCCAGCAGCTGGCGACAGGGGGCCAATGAGCAGTTCTTC. Protein product: CASSWRQGANEQFF. Full variable domain (remainder filled in from reference TRBV7-2 and TRBJ2-1): GAGVSQSPSNKVTEKGKDVELRCDPISGHTALYWYRQSLGQGLEFLIYFQGNSAPDKSGLPSDRFSAERTGGSVSTLTIQRTQQEDSAVYLCASSWRQGANEQFFGPGTRLTVL.

The chain recombines TRBV19 with TRBJ2-3, with a tentative D call TRBD2 (5 bases). The length of the CDR3 is 14 residues. Germline CDR1 is LNHDA and CDR2 is SQIVND (reference sequence). V was trimmed by 3 bases and J by 4 bases, leaving 11 bases between them. The CDR3, as DNA: TGTGCCAGTAGTATTCTTGATAGCGCAGATACGCAGTATTTT. Translating gives CASSILDSADTQYF.

The chain recombines TRBV19 with TRBJ2-5, with D possibly matching TRBD1 (6 bases). CDR1 is LNHDA and CDR2 is SQIVND in the germline V gene (reference sequence). The CDR3 contains 15 residues. With 6 bases removed from V and 2 bases from J, the gap between germline ends came to 16 bases. Written as DNA, the CDR3 is TGTGCCAGTAGGGTTAAAAGACAGGCTCAAGAGACCCAGTACTTC. Amino acid sequence: CASRVKRQAQETQYF.

As to this clone: The sample contains more than one DNA sequence encoding this CDR3. The chain employs TRBV5-6 and TRBJ1-2; the match to TRBD1 covers 7 bases. The CDR3 spans 14 residues. CDR1 and CDR2 (germline): SGHDT, YYEEEE. After removal of 4 bases from V and 0 bases from J, the junction contained 3 bases not matched to a gene. The CDR3 protein is CASSLGTANYGYTF. In DNA, the CDR3 is TGTGCCAGCAGCCTGGGGACAGCTAACTATGGCTACACCTTC. Based on the CDR3 plus reference TRBV5-6 and TRBJ1-2, the full variable domain is DAGVTQSPTHLIKTRGQQVTLRCSPKSGHDTVSWYQQALGQGPQFIFQYYEEEERQRGNFPDRFSGHQFPNYSSELNVNALLLGDSALYLCASSLGTANYGYTFGSGTRLTVV.

This rearrangement joins TRBV30 to TRBJ2-2, with 10 bases matching TRBD1. The ends lost 3 bases at V and 5 bases at J; junction bases unmatched: 6. Germline V lookup: CDR1 GTSNPN, CDR2 SVGIG (reference sequence). The CDR3 runs to 15 residues. The CDR3 here is CAWRTGTGVTGELFF. In nucleotides, the CDR3 is TGTGCCTGGAGGACCGGGACAGGGGTTACCGGGGAGCTGTTTTTT.